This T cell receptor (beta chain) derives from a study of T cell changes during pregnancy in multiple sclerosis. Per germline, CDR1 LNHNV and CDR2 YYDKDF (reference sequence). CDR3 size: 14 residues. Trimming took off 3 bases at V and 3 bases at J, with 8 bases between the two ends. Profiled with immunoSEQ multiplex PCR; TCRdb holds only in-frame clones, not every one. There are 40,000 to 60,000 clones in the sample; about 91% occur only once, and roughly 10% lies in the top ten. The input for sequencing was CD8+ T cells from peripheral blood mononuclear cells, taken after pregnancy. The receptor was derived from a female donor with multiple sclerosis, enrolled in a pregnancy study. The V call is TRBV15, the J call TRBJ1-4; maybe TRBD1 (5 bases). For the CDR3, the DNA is TGTGCCACCAGCAGTCCACAGGCTAATGAAAAACTGTTTTTT. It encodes CATSSPQANEKLFF.